This T cell receptor (beta chain) was profiled in a study of blood T cell repertoires in COVID-19. Turning to the study itself: The study drew acute and convalescent COVID-19 samples from the United States, Italy and Spain.

Original processing methods: Nucleated cell counts were estimated from reference gene primer amplification. The assay was immunoSEQ multiplex PCR, and TCRdb's table has in-frame clones only and misses some. V, J and clone size reflect that table, while D and trimming were determined from the DNA. The table has some 460,000 clones, roughly 90% seen once; the top ten hold 4% to 4.5%. V shed 2 bases and J 0 bases; nucleotides not matched to a gene: 9. Germline V CDR1 and CDR2: LGHDT, YNNKEL (reference sequence). CDR3 size: 17 residues. This sequence joins TRBV3-1 (or the pseudogene TRBV3-2) and TRBJ1-1; 7 positions agree with TRBD1. Sequenced: peripheral blood. This TCR was recovered from a woman between 25 and 40 years old with acute or convalescent COVID-19. The DNA of the CDR3 is TGTGCCAGCAGCCAACATCGGGGACAGAGTATGAACACTGAAGCTTTCTTT. The encoded protein is CASSQHRGQSMNTEAFF.